This T cell receptor beta chain emerged from a study of OX40 agonist ivuxolimab in advanced cancers. Regarding the research as a whole: Ivuxolimab was an agonistic, fully human IgG2 monoclonal antibody directed against OX40 (CD134), a costimulatory receptor. Intravenous ivuxolimab was administered to patients every 2 weeks at six dose levels: 0.01, 0.1, 0.3, 1.5, 3 and 10 mg/kg. Of the 50 to 55 dose-escalation patients, hepatocellular carcinoma was present in about 20, melanoma in approximately 15, renal cell carcinoma in 9 and head and neck cancer in 9. A male proportion of roughly 80% and a mean age of around 60 years, ranging from roughly 23 to 79, were recorded for the dose-escalation cohort. Patients were allowed to have had prior anti-PD-1, anti-PD-L1 or anti-CTLA-4 therapy, and approximately 40% of the dose-escalation patients had been treated with checkpoint inhibitors. Partial responses occurred in three dose-escalation patients, of whom one had hepatocellular carcinoma and two had cutaneous melanoma. The point of sequencing TCRbeta in the periphery was to test whether ivuxolimab changed TCR sequence diversity and drove clonal T-cell expansion. The paper covers the monotherapy dose-escalation part of the phase I ivuxolimab trial, which included N of about 50 patients.

This clone was seen more than once but under ten times. Its antigen is unknown. Nothing much larger sits one base from this clone, and base qualities are not available. Paper-wide results and their limitations: After ivuxolimab, more expanded clones were found on average in CD8+ T cells than in CD4+ T cells. At doses of 0.1 to 3.0 mg/kg, clonal expansion of both CD4+ and CD8+ T cells in blood was seen between baseline and week 6. In the 0.1-3.0 mg/kg groups, partial responders were among the patients with the lowest normalized peripheral clonal expansion, particularly in CD8+ T cells. The antigen specificity of the clonally expanded peripheral T cells was not determined. Low levels of normalized T-cell clonal expansion were also seen in some patients who did not respond.

Patients with autoimmune disease history or receiving systemic immunosuppression were excluded from the trial. Peripheral blood for TCR sequencing was collected from all dose cohorts at baseline, on cycle 4 day 1, and on cycle 7 day 1. The samples were drawn from a first-in-human, open-label, multicenter phase I dose-escalation trial of ivuxolimab. The trial enrolled adults with locally advanced or metastatic head and neck squamous cell, hepatocellular, melanoma or renal cell carcinoma. Before TCR sequencing, CD4+ and CD8+ T cells were separately sorted from peripheral blood. Genomic DNA was isolated from the sorted cells so that the TCRbeta CDR3 region could be sequenced. The immunoSEQ Assay was used to sequence the TCRbeta CDR3 regions. Not all clones reach the TCRdb copy of this immuneACCESS table, which keeps in-frame sequences only. Checked studies attribute under half of the gap to unresolved V genes and leave the rest unexplained. Across this sample there are about 68,000 clones, with approximately 90% seen only once. The top ten constitute roughly 0.98% of the sample.

The CDR3 numbers 16 residues from cysteine through phenylalanine. Only the CDR3 part of the read is kept: 48 bases, read in frame from the first base. The trim is 2 bases for V and 1 base for J, with a gap of 9 bases between the germline ends. From the germline V gene, CDR1 is MNHEY and CDR2 is SVGAGI. The sequenced sample was CD4+ or CD8+ T cells sorted from blood, obtained in a trial of the OX40 agonist ivuxolimab. The rearrangement joined TRBV6-5 to TRBJ2-6, with the D gene uncertain. This clonotype originated in an adult with an advanced solid tumor such as melanoma, head and neck, liver or kidney cancer. The nucleotides are TGTGCCAGCAGTTACGGGTTTGGGTCTGGGGCCAACGTCCTGACTTTC. The encoded protein is CASSYGFGSGANVLTF.